This passage covers 2 T cell receptor beta chains from one sample sequenced in a study of shared clonotypes between healthy human individuals. Naive CD8 cells lacked CD45RO, underwent positive selection for CCR7 and left out terminally differentiated effector memory CD45RA+ cells. Repertoires were generated with immunoSEQ multiplex PCR, while TCRdb's copy carries only in-frame clones and drops some. The table shows about 2.1 million clones, with under 95% occurring only once. The source material was naive CD8+ T cells from PBMCs. The receptors here all came from a man between 18 and 35 years old in good health. Some clones in this sample may be carry-over from other donors' samples.

The CDR3 region is CASSGRGLYEQYF. The CDR3 DNA reads TGTGCCAGCAGCGGTCGGGGGTTGTACGAGCAGTACTTC. This chain links TRBV6-1 with TRBJ2-7; D is perhaps TRBD2 (6 bases). V was pared by 6 bases and J by 4 bases, with 13 bases between. The germline CDR1 and CDR2 sequences are MNHNS and SASEGT. This CDR3 has 13 residues.

Concerning this clone: Other DNA sequences from this sample encode an identical CDR3 as well. The chain joins TRBV5-1 to TRBJ2-1; no firm D call. V gave up 0 bases and J gave up 0 bases, with 7 bases separating them. This CDR3 comprises 15 residues. Germline CDR1 and CDR2: SGHRS and YFSETQ. The CDR3 sequence: CASSLGPSSYNEQFF. CDR3 in DNA: TGCGCCAGCAGCTTGGGCCCTAGCTCCTACAATGAGCAGTTCTTC. Variable domain in full (rest from reference TRBV5-1 and TRBJ2-1): KAGVTQTPRYLIKTRGQQVTLSCSPISGHRSVSWYQQTPGQGLQFLFEYFSETQRNKGNFPGRFSGRQFSNSRSEMNVSTLELGDSALYLCASSLGPSSYNEQFFGPGTRLTVL.